This entry is about one T cell receptor beta chain. The antigen is not known. Germline CDR1 reads LNHDA; CDR2 reads SQIVND (reference sequence). V was shortened by 6 bases and J by 0 bases, with 9 bases between the two germline ends. The CDR3 extends over 14 amino acids. This sample stems from a study of Ad26.COV2.S vaccination and SARS-CoV-2 variants. Study in general: Doses of Ad26.COV2.S were injected into muscle once or twice, 56 days apart. Study observations and caveats: Total T cell responses were possibly underestimated by TCR breadth and depth analyses. The study found similar non-spike TCR breadth in vaccine and placebo recipients. A substantial breadth of spike-specific CD8+ and CD4+ T cell responses after vaccination has been reported.

Noted treatment: roughly 18 received Ad26.COV2.S at low or high dose, single or two shots; roughly five received placebo; per-sample allocation not given. Sampling was done on day 63 after the first vaccine or placebo injection. Data came from immunoSEQ multiplex PCR; TCRdb stores just in-frame clones and leaves some out. This table has about 680,000 clones, around 89% appearing once. The chain is built from TRBV19 and TRBJ1-5; no firm D call. This receptor was obtained from a person aged 18 to 59 who received the Ad26.COV2.S COVID-19 vaccine or a placebo. The sequenced sample was peripheral blood, obtained in a trial of Ad26.COV2.S vaccine versus placebo. This CDR3 reads CASRISYSNQPQHF. CDR3 nucleotides: TGTGCCAGTAGGATTAGTTATAGCAATCAGCCCCAGCATTTT.